This TCR beta chain is from a study of identical twins. Per the germline V gene, CDR1 is SGHTA and CDR2 is FQGNSA. The V and J ends lost 4 bases and 4 bases, in that order; junction bases with no gene match: 4. This CDR3 has 14 amino acids. The table lists this clonotype with a few counts. It was template switching that added a universal primer site, and there were unique molecular identifiers on the cDNA. TCRdb re-analysed the 5' RACE reads in MiXCR, keeping a single row per CDR3 protein. The table includes about 470,000 distinct CDR3 sequences, roughly 24% detected once. These sequences were also reported in another study, on T cells expressing NK-cell markers.

Sequences were obtained from CD4+ T cells sorted from blood. This TCR came from a woman under 30 in good health. The chain has TRBV7-2 and TRBJ2-5; 9 nucleotides agree with TRBD1. The CDR3 nucleotides read TGTGCCAGCAGCTCCGGGACAGGGTTAGAGACCCAGTACTTC. Protein: CASSSGTGLETQYF.